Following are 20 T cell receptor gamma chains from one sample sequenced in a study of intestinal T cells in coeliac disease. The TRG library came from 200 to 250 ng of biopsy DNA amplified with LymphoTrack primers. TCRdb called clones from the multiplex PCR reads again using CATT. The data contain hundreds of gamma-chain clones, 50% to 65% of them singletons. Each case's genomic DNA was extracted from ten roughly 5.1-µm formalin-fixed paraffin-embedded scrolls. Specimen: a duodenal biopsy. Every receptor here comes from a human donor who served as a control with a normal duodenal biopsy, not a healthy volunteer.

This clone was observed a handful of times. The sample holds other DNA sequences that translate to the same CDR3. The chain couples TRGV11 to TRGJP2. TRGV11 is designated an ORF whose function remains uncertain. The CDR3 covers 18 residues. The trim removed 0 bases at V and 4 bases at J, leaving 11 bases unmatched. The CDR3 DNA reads TGTGCCTGCTGGATTAGGCACTCTTATATAGTTAGTGATTGGATCAAGACGTTT. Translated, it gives CACWIRHSYIVSDWIKTF.

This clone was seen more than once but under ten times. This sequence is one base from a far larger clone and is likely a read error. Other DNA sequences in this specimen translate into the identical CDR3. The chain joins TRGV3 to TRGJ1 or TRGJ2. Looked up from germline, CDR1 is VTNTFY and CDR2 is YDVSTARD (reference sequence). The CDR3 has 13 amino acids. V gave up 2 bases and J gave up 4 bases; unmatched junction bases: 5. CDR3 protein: CATWDTFYYKKLF. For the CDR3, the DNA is TGTGCCACCTGGGACACGTTCTATTATAAGAAACTCTTT.

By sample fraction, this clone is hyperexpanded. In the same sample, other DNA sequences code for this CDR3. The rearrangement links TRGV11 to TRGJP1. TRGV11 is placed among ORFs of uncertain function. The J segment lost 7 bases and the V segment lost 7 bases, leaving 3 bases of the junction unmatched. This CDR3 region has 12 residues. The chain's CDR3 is CACWIHGWFKIF. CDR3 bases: TGTGCCTGCTGGATCCATGGTTGGTTCAAGATATTT.

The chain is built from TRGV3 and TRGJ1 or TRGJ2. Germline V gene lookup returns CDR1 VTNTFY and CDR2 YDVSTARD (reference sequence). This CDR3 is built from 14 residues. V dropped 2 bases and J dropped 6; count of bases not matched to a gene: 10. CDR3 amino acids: CATWDKGRAYKKLF. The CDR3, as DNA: TGTGCCACCTGGGACAAGGGCCGGGCTTATAAGAAACTCTTT.

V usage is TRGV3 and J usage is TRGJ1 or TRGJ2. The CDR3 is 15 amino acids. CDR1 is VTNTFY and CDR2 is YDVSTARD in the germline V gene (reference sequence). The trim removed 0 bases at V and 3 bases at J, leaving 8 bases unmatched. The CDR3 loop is CATWDRRGFYYKKLF. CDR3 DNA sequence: TGTGCCACCTGGGACAGGCGGGGATTTTATTATAAGAAACTCTTT.

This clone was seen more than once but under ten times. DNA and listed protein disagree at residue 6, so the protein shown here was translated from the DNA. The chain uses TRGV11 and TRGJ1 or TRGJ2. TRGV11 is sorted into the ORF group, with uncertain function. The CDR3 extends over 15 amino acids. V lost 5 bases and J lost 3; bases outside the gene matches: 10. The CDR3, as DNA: TGTGCCTGCTGGATTAAGGTGAGGGTTTATTATAAGAAACTCTTT. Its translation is CACWIKVRVYYKKLF.

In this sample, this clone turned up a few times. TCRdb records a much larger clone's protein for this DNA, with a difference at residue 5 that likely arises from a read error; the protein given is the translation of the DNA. Written as DNA, the CDR3 is TGTGCCTGCTGGACCCATGGTTGGTTCAAGATATTT. Translation: CACWTHGWFKIF. This chain connects TRGV11 to TRGJP1. TRGV11 is known as an ORF, though its function is uncertain. The junction had 4 bases not matched to a gene; V was cut back by 8 bases and J by 7 bases. The CDR3 contains 12 residues.

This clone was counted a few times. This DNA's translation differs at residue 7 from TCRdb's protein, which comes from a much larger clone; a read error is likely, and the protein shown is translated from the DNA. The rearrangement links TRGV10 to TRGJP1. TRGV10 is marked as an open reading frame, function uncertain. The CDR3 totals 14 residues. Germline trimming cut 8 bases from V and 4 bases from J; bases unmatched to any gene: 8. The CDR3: CAAWKPVTGWFKIF. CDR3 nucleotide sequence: TGTGCTGCGTGGAAACCCGTCACTGGTTGGTTCAAGATATTT.

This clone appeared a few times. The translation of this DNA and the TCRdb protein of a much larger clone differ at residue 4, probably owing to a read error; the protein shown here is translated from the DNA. CDR3 DNA: TGTGCCACCCGGGACACGTTTTATTATAAGAAACTCTTT. Its protein product is CATRDTFYYKKLF. V and J are TRGV3 and TRGJ1 or TRGJ2. The CDR3 is 13 amino acids. Germline V gives CDR1 VTNTFY, CDR2 YDVSTARD (reference sequence).

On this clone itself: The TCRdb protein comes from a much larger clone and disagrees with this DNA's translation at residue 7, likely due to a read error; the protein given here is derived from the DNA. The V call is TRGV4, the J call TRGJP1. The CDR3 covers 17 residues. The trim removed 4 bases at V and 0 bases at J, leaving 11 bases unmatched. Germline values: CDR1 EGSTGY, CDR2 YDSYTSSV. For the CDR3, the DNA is TGTGCCACCTGGGACGGGCCCCCAAATACCACTGGTTGGTTCAAGATATTT. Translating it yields CATWDGPPNTTGWFKIF.

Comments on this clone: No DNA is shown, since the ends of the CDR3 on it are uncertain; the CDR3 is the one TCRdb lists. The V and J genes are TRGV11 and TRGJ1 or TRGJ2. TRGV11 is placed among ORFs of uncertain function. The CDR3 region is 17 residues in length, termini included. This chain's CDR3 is CTTVPAGLGTVRHKKLF.

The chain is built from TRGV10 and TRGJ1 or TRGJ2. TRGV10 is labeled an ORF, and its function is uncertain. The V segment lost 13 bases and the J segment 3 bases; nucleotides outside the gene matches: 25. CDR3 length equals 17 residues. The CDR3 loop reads CAGVGAIPKKIYYKKLF. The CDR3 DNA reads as TGTGCTGGCGTGGGAGCCATCCCGAAAAAGATTTATTATAAGAAACTCTTT.

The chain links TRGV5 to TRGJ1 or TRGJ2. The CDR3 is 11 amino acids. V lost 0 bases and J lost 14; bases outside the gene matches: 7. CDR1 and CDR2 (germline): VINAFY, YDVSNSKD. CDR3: CATWDRPRELF. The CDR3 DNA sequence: TGTGCCACCTGGGACAGGCCGAGGGAACTCTTT.

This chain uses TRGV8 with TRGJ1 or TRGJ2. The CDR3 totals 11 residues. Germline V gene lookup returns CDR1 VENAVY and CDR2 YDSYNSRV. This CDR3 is CAPGIVSTKLF. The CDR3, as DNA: TGTGCACCTGGGATAGTATCCACGAAACTCTTT.

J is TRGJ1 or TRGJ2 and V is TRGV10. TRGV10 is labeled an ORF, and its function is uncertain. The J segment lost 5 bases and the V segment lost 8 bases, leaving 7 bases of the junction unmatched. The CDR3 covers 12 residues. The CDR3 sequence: CAAWIIDYKKLF. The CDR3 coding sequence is TGTGCTGCGTGGATTATTGATTATAAGAAACTCTTT.

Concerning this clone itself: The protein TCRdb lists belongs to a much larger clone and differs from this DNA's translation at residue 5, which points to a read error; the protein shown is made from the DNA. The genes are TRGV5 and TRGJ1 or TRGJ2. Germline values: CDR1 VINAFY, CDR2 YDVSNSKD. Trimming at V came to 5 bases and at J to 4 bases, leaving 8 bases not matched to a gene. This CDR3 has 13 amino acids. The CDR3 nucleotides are TGTGCCACCTGGGGCCGAAAATATTATAAGAAACTCTTT. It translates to CATWGRKYYKKLF.

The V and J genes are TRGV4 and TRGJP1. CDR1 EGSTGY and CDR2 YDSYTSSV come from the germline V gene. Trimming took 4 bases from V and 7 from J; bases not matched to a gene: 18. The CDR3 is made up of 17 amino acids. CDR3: CATWDGLPIPLGWFKIF. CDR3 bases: TGTGCCACCTGGGACGGGCTCCCAATACCACTTGGTTGGTTCAAGATATTT.

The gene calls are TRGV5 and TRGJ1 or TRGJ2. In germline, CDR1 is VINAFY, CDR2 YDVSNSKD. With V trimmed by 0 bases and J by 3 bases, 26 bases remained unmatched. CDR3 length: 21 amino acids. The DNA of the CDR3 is TGTGCCACCTGGGACAGGCTCGACCCCCCCCCCCGCTCCCCCATTTATTATAAGAAACTCTTT. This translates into CATWDRLDPPPRSPIYYKKLF.

Here the CDR3 DNA reads TGTGCCACCTGGGACAGAAACAATCGGAATTATTATAAGAAACTCTTT. The encoded protein is CATWDRNNRNYYKKLF. The chain joins TRGV3 to TRGJ1 or TRGJ2. V lost 1 base to trimming and J lost 0 bases; unmatched junction nucleotides: 9. The germline V gene has CDR1 VTNTFY and CDR2 YDVSTARD (reference sequence). The CDR3 contains 16 residues.

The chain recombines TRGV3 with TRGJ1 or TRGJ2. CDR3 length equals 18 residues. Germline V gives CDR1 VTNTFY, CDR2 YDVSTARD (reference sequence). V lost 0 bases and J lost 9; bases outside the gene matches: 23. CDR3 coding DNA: TGTGCCACCTGGGACAGGCAGGCCCCCTCCGATGGCCCCCCTAAGAAACTCTTT. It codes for CATWDRQAPSDGPPKKLF.